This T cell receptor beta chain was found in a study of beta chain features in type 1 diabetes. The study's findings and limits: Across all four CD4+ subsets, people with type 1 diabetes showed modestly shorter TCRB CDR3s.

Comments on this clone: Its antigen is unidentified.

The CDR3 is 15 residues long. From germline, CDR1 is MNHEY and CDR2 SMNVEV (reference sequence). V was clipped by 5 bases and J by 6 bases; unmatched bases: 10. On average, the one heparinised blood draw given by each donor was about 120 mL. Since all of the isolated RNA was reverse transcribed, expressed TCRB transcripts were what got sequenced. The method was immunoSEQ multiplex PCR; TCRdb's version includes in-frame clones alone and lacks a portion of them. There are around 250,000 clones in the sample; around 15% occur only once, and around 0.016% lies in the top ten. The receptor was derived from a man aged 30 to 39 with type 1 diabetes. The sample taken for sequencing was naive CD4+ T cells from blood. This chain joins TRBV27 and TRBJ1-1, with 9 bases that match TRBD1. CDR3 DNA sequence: TGTGCCAGCAGTCGAGGGGGGAGACAGGGGGCTGAAGCTTTCTTT. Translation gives CASSRGGRQGAEAFF.